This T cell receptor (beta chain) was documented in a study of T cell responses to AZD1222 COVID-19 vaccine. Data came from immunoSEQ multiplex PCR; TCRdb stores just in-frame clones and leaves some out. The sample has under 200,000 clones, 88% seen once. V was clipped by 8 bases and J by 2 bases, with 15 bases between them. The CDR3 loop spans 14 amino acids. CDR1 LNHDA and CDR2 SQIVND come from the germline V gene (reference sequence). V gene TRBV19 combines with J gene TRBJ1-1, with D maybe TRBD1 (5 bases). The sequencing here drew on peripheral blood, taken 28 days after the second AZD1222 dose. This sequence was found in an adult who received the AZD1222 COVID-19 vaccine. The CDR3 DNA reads TGTGCCAGTTCGTTGTTAGGGGAAAACACTGAAGCTTTCTTT. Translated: CASSLLGENTEAFF.